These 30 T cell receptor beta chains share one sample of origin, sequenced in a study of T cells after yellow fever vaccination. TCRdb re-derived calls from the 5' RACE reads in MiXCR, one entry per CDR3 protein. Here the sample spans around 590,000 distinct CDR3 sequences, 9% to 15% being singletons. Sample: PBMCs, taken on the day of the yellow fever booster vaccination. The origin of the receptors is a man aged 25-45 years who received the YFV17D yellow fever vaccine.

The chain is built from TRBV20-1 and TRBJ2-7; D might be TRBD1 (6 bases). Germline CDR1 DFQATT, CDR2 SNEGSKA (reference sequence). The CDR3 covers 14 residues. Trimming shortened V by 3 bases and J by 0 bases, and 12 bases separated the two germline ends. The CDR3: CSASPGASSYEQYF. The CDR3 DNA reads TGCAGTGCTAGTCCAGGGGCGAGCTCCTACGAGCAGTACTTC.

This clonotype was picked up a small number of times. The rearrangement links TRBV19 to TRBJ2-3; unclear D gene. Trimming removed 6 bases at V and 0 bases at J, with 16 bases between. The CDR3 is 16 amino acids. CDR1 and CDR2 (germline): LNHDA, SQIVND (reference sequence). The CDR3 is CASSPTQTKSTDTQYF. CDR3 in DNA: TGTGCCAGTAGCCCGACACAGACCAAAAGCACAGATACGCAGTATTTT.

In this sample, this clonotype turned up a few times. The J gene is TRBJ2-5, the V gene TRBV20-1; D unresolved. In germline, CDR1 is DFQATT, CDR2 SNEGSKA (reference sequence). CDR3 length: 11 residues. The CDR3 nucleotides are TGCAGAACCTTCTCTAAAGAGACCCAGTACTTC. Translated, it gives CRTFSKETQYF.

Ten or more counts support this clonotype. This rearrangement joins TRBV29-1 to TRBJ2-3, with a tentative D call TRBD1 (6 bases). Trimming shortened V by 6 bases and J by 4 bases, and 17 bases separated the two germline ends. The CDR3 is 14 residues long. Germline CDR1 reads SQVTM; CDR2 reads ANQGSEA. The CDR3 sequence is CSVEQGVGADTQYF. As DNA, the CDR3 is TGCAGCGTAGAACAGGGAGTTGGGGCAGATACGCAGTATTTT.

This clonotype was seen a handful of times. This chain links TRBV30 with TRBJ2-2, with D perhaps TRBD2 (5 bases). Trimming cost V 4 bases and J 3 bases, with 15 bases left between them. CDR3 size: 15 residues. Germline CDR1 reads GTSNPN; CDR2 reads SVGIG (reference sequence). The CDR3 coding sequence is TGTGCCTGGATCTCGAGGGCCCCACACACCGGGGAGCTGTTTTTT. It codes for CAWISRAPHTGELFF.

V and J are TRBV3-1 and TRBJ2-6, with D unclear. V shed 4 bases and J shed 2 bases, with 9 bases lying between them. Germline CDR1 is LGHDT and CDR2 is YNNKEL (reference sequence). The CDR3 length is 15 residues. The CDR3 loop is CASSRSQPGANVLTF. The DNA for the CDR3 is TGTGCCAGCAGCCGTTCGCAACCTGGGGCCAACGTCCTGACTTTC. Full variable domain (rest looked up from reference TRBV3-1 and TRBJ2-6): DTAVSQTPKYLVTQMGNDKSIKCEQNLGHDTMYWYKQDSKKFLKIMFSYNNKELIINETVPNRFSPKSPDKAHLNLHINSLELGDSAVYFCASSRSQPGANVLTFGAGSRLTVL.

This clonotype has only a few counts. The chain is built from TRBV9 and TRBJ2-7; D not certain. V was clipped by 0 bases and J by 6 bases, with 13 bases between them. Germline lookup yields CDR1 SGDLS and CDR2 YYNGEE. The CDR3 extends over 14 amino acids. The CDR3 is CASSVGRPGSEQYF. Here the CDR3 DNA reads TGTGCCAGCAGCGTAGGGCGACCGGGCTCCGAGCAGTACTTC.

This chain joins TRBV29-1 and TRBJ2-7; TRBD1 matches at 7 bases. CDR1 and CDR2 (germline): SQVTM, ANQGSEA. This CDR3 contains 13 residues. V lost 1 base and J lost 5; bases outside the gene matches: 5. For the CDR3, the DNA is TGCAGCGTTGAAGGAACAGGGGCCCACGAGCAGTACTTC. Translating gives CSVEGTGAHEQYF.

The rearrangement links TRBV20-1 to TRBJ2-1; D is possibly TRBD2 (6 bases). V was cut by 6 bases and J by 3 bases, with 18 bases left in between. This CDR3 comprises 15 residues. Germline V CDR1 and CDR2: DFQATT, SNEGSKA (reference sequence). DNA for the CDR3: TGCAGTGCGGAGTCGGGGGAGCACGGCTACAATGAGCAGTTCTTC. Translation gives CSAESGEHGYNEQFF.

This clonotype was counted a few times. CDR3 region: CASRISPDRGHGYTF. The DNA for the CDR3 is TGTGCCAGTAGGATTTCACCGGACAGGGGGCATGGCTACACCTTC. The V call is TRBV19, the J call TRBJ1-2, with 11 positions matching TRBD1. V lost 6 bases, J lost 6 bases, and 9 bases stayed unmatched. CDR3 length equals 15 residues. Germline V gene data show CDR1 as LNHDA and CDR2 as SQIVND (reference sequence).

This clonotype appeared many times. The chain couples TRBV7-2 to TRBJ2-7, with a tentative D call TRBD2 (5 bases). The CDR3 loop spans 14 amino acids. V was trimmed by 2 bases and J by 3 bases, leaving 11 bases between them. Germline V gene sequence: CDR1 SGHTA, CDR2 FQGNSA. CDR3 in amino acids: CASSLMGSYYEQYF. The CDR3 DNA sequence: TGTGCCAGCAGCTTAATGGGGAGTTACTACGAGCAGTACTTC.

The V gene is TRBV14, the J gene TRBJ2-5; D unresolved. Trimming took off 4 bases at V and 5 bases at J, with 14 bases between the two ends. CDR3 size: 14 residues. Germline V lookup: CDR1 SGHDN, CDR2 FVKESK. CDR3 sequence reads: CASSLRMSGETQYF. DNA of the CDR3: TGTGCCAGCAGCCTAAGGATGAGTGGCGAGACCCAGTACTTC.

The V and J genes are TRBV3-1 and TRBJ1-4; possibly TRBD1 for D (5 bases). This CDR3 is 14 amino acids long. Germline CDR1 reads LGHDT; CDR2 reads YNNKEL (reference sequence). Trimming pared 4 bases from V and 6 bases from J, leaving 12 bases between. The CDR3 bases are TGTGCCAGCAGCCCCAGGGCGACGGATGAAAAACTGTTTTTT. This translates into CASSPRATDEKLFF.

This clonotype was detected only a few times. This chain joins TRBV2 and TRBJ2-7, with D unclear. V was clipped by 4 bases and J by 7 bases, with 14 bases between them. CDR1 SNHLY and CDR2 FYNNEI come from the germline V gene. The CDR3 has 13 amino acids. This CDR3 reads CASSGGEVREQYF. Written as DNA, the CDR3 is TGTGCCAGCAGTGGTGGAGAAGTCCGGGAGCAGTACTTC.

CDR3 sequence: CASSPPMDNTEAFF. Here the CDR3 DNA reads TGTGCCAGCAGCCCACCGATGGACAACACTGAAGCTTTCTTT. The chain joins TRBV7-8 to TRBJ1-1, with D unclear. Germline V gene data show CDR1 as SGHVS and CDR2 as FQNEAQ. V dropped 5 bases and J dropped 2 bases, with 12 bases sitting between them. The CDR3 loop spans 14 amino acids.

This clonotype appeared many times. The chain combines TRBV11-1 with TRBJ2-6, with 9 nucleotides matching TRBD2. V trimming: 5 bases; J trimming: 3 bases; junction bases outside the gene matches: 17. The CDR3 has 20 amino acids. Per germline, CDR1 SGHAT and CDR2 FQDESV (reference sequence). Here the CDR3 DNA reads TGTGCCAGCAGCGCCGAGGGAAGGTGGCGGGAGGGCCTTGGGGCCAACGTCCTGACTTTC. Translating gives CASSAEGRWREGLGANVLTF.

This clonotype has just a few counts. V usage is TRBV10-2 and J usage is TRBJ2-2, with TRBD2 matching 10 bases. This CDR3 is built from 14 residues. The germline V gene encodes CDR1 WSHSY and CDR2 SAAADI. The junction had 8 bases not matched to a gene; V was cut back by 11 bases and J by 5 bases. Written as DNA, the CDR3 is TGCGCCGGGACGGGGACTAGCGCGACCGGGGAGCTGTTTTTT. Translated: CAGTGTSATGELFF.

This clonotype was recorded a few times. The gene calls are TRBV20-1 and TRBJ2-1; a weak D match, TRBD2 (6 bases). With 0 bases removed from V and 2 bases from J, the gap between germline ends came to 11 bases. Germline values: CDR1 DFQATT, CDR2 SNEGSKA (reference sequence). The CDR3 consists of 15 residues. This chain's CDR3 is CSAREAGSTYNEQFF. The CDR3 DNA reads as TGCAGTGCTAGAGAGGCGGGGTCCACCTACAATGAGCAGTTCTTC.

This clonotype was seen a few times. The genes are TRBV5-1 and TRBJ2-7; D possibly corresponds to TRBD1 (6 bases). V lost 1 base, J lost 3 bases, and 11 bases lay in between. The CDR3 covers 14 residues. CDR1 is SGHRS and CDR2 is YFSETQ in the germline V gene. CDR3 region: CASSLPGAYYEQYF. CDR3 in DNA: TGCGCCAGCAGCTTGCCAGGGGCATACTACGAGCAGTACTTC.

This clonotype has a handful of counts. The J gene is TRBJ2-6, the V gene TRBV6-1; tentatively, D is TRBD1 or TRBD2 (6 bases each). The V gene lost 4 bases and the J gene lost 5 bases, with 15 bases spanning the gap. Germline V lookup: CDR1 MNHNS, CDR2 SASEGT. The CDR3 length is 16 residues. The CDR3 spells CASSAFGGAWANVLTF. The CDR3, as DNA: TGTGCCAGCAGTGCCTTCGGGGGCGCCTGGGCCAACGTCCTGACTTTC.

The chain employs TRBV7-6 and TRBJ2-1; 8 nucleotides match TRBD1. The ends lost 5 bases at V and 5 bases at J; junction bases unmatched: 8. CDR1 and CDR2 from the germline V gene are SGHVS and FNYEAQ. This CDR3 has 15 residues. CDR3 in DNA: TGTGCCAGCAGCCCGCGGACAGGGTCAAACAATGAGCAGTTCTTC. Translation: CASSPRTGSNNEQFF.

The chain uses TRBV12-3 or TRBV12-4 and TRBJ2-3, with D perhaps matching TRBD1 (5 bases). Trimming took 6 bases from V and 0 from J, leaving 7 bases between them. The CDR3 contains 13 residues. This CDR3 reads CASRWGSTDTQYF. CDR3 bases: TGTGCCAGCAGATGGGGCAGCACAGATACGCAGTATTTT.

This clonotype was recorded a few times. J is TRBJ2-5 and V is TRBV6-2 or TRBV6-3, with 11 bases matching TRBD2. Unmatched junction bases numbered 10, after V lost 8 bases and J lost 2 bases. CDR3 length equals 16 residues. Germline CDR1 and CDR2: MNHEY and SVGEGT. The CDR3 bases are TGTGCCAGCCGCCCTCCGGGACTAGCGGCGCAAGAGACCCAGTACTTC. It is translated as CASRPPGLAAQETQYF.

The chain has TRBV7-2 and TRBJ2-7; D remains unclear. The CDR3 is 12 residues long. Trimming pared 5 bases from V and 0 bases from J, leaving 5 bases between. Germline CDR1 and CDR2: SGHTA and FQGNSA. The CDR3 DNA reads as TGTGCCAGCAGCGACCCCTCCTACGAGCAGTACTTC. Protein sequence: CASSDPSYEQYF. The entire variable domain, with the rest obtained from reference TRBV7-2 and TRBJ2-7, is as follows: GAGVSQSPSNKVTEKGKDVELRCDPISGHTALYWYRQSLGQGLEFLIYFQGNSAPDKSGLPSDRFSAERTGGSVSTLTIQRTQQEDSAVYLCASSDPSYEQYFGPGTRLTVT.

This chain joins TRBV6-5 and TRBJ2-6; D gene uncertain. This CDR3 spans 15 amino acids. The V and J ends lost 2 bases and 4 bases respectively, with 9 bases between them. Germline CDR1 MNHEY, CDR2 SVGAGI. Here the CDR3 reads CASSYRLGGANVLTF. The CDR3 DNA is TGTGCCAGCAGTTACCGTTTAGGCGGGGCCAACGTCCTGACTTTC.

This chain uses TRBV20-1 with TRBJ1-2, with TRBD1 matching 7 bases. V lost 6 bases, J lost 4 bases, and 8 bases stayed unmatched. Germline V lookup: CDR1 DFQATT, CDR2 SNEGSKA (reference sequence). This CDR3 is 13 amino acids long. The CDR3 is CSASDRATYGYTF. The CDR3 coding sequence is TGCAGTGCATCAGACAGGGCGACCTATGGCTACACCTTC.

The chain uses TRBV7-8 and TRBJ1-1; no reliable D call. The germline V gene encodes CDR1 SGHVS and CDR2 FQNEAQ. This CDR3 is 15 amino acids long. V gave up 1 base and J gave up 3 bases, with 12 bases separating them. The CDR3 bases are TGTGCCAGCAGCTTAGGCGGCAGTGGGTACACTGAAGCTTTCTTT. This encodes CASSLGGSGYTEAFF.

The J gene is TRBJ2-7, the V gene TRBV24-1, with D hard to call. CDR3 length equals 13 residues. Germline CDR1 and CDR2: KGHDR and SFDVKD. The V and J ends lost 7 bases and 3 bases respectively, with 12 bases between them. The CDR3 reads CATSKETGYEQYF. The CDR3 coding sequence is TGTGCCACCAGCAAAGAGACGGGCTACGAGCAGTACTTC.

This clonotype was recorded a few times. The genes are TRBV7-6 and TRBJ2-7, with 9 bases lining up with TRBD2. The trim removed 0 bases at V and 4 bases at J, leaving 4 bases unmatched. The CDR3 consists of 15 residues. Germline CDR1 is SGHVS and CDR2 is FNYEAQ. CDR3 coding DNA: TGTGCCAGCAGCTTAGCTAGCGGGAGTTTGTACGAGCAGTACTTC. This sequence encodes CASSLASGSLYEQYF.

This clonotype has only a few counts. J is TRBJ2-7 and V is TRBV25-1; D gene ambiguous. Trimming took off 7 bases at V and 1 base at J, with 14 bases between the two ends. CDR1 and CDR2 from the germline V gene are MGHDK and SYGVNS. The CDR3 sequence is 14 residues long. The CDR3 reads CASTGHNLSYEQYF. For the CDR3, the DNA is TGTGCCAGCACTGGGCATAACTTATCCTACGAGCAGTACTTC.